This T cell receptor beta chain was profiled in a study of T-cell memory formation after mild COVID-19. 5'RACE with constant-segment primers built TCRalpha and TCRbeta cDNA libraries with UMIs. A single record per CDR3 protein comes from TCRdb applying MiXCR to the 5' RACE reads. The data contain a few hundred thousand distinct CDR3 sequences, about 15% of them singletons. As regards this clonotype: Antigen: not known.

Germline V gives CDR1 SGHTA, CDR2 FQGNSA. The CDR3 extends over 16 amino acids. The V gene lost 2 bases and the J gene lost 0 bases, with 11 bases spanning the gap. Study results and limitations: That cross-reactive memory joined was suggested by some responding clones appearing in pre-infection memory. Clones that contracted clustered mainly in CM and EM if CD4+ and in EMRA if CD8+. Later expanders leaned CD4+, whereas day 15 to 85 contracting clones were balanced CD4/CD8.

J is TRBJ2-1 and V is TRBV7-2; D is possibly TRBD1 (5 bases). The TCR sequence derives from a man aged 18 to 29 who had mild COVID-19 (a few samples of this study predate the infection). Cell type and time point are not known. The sequenced material came from PBMCs or a T cell subset sorted from them (not recorded which). CDR3 nucleotide sequence: TGTGCCAGCAGCTTATCCAGGGTGAGCTCCTACAATGAGCAGTTCTTC. Amino acid sequence: CASSLSRVSSYNEQFF.